This TCR beta chain emerged from a study of blood T cell repertoires in COVID-19. Trimming cost V 7 bases and J 6 bases, with 6 bases left between them. The CDR3 sequence is 11 residues long. CDR1 and CDR2 from the germline V gene are SNHLY and FYNNEI. The protocol was immunoSEQ multiplex PCR, while the TCRdb copy is restricted to in-frame clones and leaves out a portion. The table has about 39,000 clones, about four fifths seen once; the top ten hold roughly 10%. The chain couples TRBV2 to TRBJ2-2, with D uncertain. This TCR was recovered from a man in his 60s in a cohort sampled during active COVID-19. Sequencing was performed on peripheral blood. In DNA form, the CDR3 reads TGTGCCAGCATCGGGTCCGGGGAGCTGTTTTTT. Translating it yields CASIGSGELFF.